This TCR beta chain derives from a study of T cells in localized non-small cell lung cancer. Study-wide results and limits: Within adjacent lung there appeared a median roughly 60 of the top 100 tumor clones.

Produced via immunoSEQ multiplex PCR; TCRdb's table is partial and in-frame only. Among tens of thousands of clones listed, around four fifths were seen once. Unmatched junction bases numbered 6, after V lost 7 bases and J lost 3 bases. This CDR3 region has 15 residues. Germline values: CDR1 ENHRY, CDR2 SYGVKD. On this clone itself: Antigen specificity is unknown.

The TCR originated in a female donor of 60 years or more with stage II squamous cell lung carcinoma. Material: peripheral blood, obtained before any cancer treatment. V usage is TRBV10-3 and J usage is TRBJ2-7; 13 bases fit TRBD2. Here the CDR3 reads CAITPGLAGIYEQYF. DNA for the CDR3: TGTGCCATCACCCCGGGACTAGCGGGGATCTACGAGCAGTACTTC.